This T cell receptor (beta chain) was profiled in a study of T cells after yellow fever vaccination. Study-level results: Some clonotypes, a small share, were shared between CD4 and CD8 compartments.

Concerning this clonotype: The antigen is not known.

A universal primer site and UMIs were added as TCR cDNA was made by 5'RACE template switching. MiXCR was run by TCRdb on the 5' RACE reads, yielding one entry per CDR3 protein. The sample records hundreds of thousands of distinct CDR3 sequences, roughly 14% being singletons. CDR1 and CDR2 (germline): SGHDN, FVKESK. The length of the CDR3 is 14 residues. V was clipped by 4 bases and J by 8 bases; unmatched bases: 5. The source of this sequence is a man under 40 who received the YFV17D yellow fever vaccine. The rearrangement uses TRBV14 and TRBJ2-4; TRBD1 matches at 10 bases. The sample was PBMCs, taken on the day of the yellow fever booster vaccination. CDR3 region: CASSPEGQGDIQYF. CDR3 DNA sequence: TGTGCCAGCAGCCCGGAAGGACAGGGGGACATTCAGTACTTC. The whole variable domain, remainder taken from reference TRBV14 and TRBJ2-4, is EAGVTQFPSHSVIEKGQTVTLRCDPISGHDNLYWYRRVMGKEIKFLLHFVKESKQDESGMPNNRFLAERTGGTYSTLKVQPAELEDSGVYFCASSPEGQGDIQYFGAGTRLSVL.